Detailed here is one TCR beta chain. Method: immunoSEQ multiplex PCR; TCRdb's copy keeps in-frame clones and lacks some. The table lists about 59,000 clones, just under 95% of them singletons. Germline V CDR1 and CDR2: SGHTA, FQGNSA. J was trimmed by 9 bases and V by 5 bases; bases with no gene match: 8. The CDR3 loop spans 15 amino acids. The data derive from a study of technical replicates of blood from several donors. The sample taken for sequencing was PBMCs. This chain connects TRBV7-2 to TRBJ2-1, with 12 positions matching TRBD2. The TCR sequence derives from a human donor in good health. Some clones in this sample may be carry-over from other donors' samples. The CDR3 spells CASSLGLAGPLEQFF. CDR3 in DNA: TGTGCCAGCAGCCTCGGACTAGCGGGACCCCTTGAGCAGTTCTTC. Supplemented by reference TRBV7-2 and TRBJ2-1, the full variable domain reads GAGVSQSPSNKVTEKGKDVELRCDPISGHTALYWYRQSLGQGLEFLIYFQGNSAPDKSGLPSDRFSAERTGGSVSTLTIQRTQQEDSAVYLCASSLGLAGPLEQFFGPGTRLTVL.